This T cell receptor (beta chain) appears in the sequencing data of a study of neoadjuvant nivolumab and ipilimumab in lung cancer. General study results and limits: TCR receptors were sequenced in few samples. Only two of four nivolumab-treated tumors gained richness and clonality by surgery.

The length of the CDR3 is 13 residues. Germline CDR1 MNHNS, CDR2 SASEGT. The germline V and J ends were trimmed by 1 base and 6 bases, with 10 bases remaining between them. Only in-frame clones appear in the TCRdb table, and some are missing; sequencing was by immunoSEQ multiplex PCR. This table has tens of thousands of clones, around 89% appearing once. On this clone itself: Antigen: not known.

Specimen: blood, collected before neoadjuvant nivolumab, alone or with ipilimumab. This rearrangement joins TRBV6-1 to TRBJ2-7; D is unclear. This clonotype was obtained from an adult with non-small cell lung cancer. Some clones in this sample may be carry-over from other donors' samples. CDR3 sequence reads: CASSEVQTGEQYF. The CDR3 DNA reads as TGTGCCAGCAGTGAAGTCCAGACGGGCGAGCAGTACTTC.